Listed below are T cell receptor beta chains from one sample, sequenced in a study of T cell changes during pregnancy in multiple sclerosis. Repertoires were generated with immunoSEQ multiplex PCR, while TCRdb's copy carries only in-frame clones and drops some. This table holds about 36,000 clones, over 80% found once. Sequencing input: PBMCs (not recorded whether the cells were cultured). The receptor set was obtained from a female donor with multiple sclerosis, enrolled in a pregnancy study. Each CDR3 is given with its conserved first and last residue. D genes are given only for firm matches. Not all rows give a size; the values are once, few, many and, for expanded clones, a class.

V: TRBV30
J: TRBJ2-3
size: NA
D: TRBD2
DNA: TGTGCCTGGAGTCCTACCCTTAGCGGGACGGCAGATACGCAGTATTTT
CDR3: CAWSPTLSGTADTQYF

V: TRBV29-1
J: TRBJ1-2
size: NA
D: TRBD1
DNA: TGCAGCGTTGAAGATGGACAGGGGGCAGGCTACACCTTC
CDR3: CSVEDGQGAGYTF

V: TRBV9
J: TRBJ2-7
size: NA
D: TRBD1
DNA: TGTGCCAGCAGCCTAGGGACAGGGTGGTTTTACGAGCAGTACTTC
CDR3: CASSLGTGWFYEQYF

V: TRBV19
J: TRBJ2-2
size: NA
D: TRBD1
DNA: TGTGCCAGTAGTATAGAACAGGGGATTAACACCGGGGAGCTGTTTTTT
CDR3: CASSIEQGINTGELFF

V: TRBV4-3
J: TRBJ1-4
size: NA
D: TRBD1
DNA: TGCGCCAGCAGCCAAGATCAGGGGGGGCAGTCCGAAAAACTGTTTTTT
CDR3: CASSQDQGGQSEKLFF

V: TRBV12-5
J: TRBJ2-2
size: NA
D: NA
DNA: TGTGCTAGTGTTGACCCGAACACCGGGGAGCTGTTTTTT
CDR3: CASVDPNTGELFF

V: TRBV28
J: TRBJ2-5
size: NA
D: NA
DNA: TGTGCCAGCAGTCCCGGCGGTACCGTAGAGACCCAGTACTTC
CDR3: CASSPGGTVETQYF

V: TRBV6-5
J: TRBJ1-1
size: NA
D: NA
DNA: TGTGCCAGCAGTTACTCTGGACAGTCGTATACTGAAGCTTTCTTT
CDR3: CASSYSGQSYTEAFF

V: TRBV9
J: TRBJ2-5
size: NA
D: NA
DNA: TGTGCCAGCAGCGTAGCCCCGGGAGAGACCCAGTACTTC
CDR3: CASSVAPGETQYF

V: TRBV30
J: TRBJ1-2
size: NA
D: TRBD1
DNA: TGTGCCTGGAAACAGGGGGCGAATGGCTACACCTTC
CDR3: CAWKQGANGYTF

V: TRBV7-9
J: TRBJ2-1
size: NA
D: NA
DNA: TGTGCCAGCAGCTTAGACCTGCGGTACAATGAGCAGTTCTTC
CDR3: CASSLDLRYNEQFF

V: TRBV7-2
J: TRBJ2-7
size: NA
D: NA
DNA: TGTGCCAGCAGCCTAAATGTCAGGGGACCCTACGAGCAGTACTTC
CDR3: CASSLNVRGPYEQYF

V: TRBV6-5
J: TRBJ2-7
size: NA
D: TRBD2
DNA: TGTGCCAGCAGTTACGGGTCCCTAGCGGGAGGCTACGAGCAGTACTTC
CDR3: CASSYGSLAGGYEQYF

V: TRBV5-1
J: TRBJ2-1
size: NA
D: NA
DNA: TGCGCCAGCAGCTTGACCTTCCTACAGGGCTCCTACAATGAGCAGTTCTTC
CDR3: CASSLTFLQGSYNEQFF

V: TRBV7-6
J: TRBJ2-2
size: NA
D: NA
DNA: TGTGCCAGCAGCTTAGCGGGTGGACGAGGGGCCGGGGAGCTGTTTTTT
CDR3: CASSLAGGRGAGELFF

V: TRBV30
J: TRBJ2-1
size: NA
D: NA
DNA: TGTGCCTGGAGTGTACCCCCGGTTAATGAGCAGTTCTTC
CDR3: CAWSVPPVNEQFF

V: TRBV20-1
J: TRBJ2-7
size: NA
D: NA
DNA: TGCAGCTATCAACAGGGTCAAGAGCAGTACTTC
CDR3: CSYQQGQEQYF

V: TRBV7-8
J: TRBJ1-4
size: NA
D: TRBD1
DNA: TGTGCCAGCAGCTTATTCGGGACAGGGGTGGGTAATGAAAAACTGTTTTTT
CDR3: CASSLFGTGVGNEKLFF

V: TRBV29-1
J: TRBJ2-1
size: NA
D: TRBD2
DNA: TGCAGGTCCCCTAGCGGGTCCAATGGGCCCTACAATGAGCAGTTCTTC
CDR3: CRSPSGSNGPYNEQFF

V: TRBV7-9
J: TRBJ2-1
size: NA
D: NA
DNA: TGTGCCAGCAGTCTGACAGGGGAGGGCCCCAATGAGCAGTTCTTC
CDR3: CASSLTGEGPNEQFF

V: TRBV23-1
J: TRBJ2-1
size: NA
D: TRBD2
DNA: TGCGCCAGCAGTAGCGGGAGCTCCTACAATGAGCAGTTCTTC
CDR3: CASSSGSSYNEQFF

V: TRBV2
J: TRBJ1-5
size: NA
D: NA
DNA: TGTGCCAGCAGTGAAAATCAGCCCCAGCATTTT
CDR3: CASSENQPQHF

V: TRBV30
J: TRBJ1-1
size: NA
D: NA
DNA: TGTGCCTGGAGTGAAAAAGAGAACACTGAAGCTTTCTTT
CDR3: CAWSEKENTEAFF

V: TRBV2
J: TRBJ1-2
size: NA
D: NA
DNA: TGTGCCAGCAGTGGTGGCAGGGGTGGTGGCTACACCTTC
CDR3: CASSGGRGGGYTF

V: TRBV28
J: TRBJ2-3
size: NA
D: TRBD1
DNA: TGTGCCAGCAGTTTATTTCGAGGGGGCGCTTTGTACACAGATACGCAGTATTTT
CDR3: CASSLFRGGALYTDTQYF

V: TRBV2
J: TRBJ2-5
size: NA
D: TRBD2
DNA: TGTGCCAGCAGTGACCTCGCGGGAGGGCCACGAGAGACCCAGTACTTC
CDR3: CASSDLAGGPRETQYF

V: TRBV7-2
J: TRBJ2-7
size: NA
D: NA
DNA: TGTGCCAGCAGCCAAGGGGTACACGAGCAGTACTTC
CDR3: CASSQGVHEQYF

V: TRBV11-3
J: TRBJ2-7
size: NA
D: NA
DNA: TGTGCCAGCAGCTTAGGTAACCAGCGCGAGCAGTACTTC
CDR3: CASSLGNQREQYF

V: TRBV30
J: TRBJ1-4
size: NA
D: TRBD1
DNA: TGTGCCTGGAGGGACAGGGGGGATGAAAAACTGTTTTTT
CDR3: CAWRDRGDEKLFF

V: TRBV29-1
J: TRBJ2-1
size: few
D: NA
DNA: TGCAGCGCCACCCGGGACTCGCAGTTCTTC
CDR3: CSATRDSQFF

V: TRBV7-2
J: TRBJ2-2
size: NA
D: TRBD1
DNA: TGTGCCAGCAGCCTGGGACAGGGTAGGGGGGAGCTGTTTTTT
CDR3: CASSLGQGRGELFF

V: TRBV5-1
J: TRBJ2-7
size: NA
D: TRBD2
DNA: TGCGCCAGCAGCTTGGGATACTTGGGACTAGCGGGGTTTTACGAGCAGTACTTC
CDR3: CASSLGYLGLAGFYEQYF

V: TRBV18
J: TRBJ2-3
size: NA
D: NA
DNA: TGTGCCAGCTCACCAACCCCAGGGGGGTTGTATACGCAGTATTTT
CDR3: CASSPTPGGLYTQYF

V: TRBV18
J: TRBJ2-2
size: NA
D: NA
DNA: TGTGCCAGCTCACCGCAGTCTTGGGAGCTGTTTTTT
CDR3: CASSPQSWELFF

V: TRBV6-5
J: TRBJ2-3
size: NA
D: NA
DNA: TGTGCCAGCAGTAGTCCGGGACTCCGAGATACGCAGTATTTT
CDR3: CASSSPGLRDTQYF